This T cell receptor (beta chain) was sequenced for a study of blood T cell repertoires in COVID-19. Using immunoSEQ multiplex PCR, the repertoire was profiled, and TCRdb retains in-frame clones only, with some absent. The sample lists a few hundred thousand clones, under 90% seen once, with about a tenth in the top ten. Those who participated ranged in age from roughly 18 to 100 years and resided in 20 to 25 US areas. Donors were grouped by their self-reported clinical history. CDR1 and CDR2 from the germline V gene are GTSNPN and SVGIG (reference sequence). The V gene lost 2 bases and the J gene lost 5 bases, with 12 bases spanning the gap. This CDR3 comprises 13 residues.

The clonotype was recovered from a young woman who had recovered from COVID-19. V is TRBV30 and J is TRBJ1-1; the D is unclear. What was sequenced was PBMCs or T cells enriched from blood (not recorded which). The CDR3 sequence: CAWSPTVETEAFF. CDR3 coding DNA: TGTGCCTGGAGTCCCACAGTCGAGACTGAAGCTTTCTTT.